Listed here are 28 T cell receptor beta chains from one sample, sequenced in a study of shared clonotypes between healthy human individuals (dated by TCRdb to the early 2020s). The method behind the library was the immunoSEQ multiplex PCR assay. The table was pulled from immuneACCESS by TCRdb, which kept in-frame rearrangements only. Such tables lose some clones; where checked, under half of the loss comes from unresolved V genes, and the rest has no known cause. The sample table lists about 2 million clones, about 95% of them with a count of one. The ten top clones hold 0.9% to 1.4% of the sample. CD8 naive samples were CD45RO-negative cells positively selected for CCR7, giving a CD45RA+CCR7+ population that excluded TemRA cells. The material sequenced was naive CD8+ T cells sorted from blood. Taken with the paper, the label for cell subset or site translates to: CD45RA+CCR7+. These receptors came from a man younger than 35 in good health.

CDR3 in DNA: TGTGCCAGTGGTATCGGGCCCTATCAGCCCCAGCATTTT. As protein: CASGIGPYQPQHF. The rearrangement links TRBV6-5 to TRBJ1-5, with D uncertain. Trimming shortened V by 9 bases and J by 5 bases, and 14 bases separated the two germline ends. The CDR3 consists of 13 residues. Germline V gene lookup returns CDR1 MNHEY and CDR2 SVGAGI.

The V and J genes are TRBV4-1 and TRBJ1-1; D is perhaps TRBD1 (6 bases). The germline V gene encodes CDR1 MGHRA and CDR2 YSYEKL. The CDR3 loop spans 16 amino acids. V shed 7 bases and J shed 0 bases, with 18 bases lying between them. The CDR3 DNA reads as TGCGCCAGCACCCTACGACCGGGACAACTGAACACTGAAGCTTTCTTT. Protein product: CASTLRPGQLNTEAFF.

This rearrangement joins TRBV9 to TRBJ2-1, with 8 bases fitting TRBD2. The V gene end was trimmed by 0 bases and the J gene end by 8 bases; junction bases not matched to a gene: 4. This CDR3 has 14 residues. Germline V CDR1 and CDR2: SGDLS, YYNGEE. Here the CDR3 DNA reads TGTGCCAGCAGCGTAGGCGCGGGGGGACATGAGCAGTTCTTC. Amino acids: CASSVGAGGHEQFF.

The CDR3 protein is CASISSGWGALETQYF. The CDR3 DNA is TGTGCCAGCATCTCCTCGGGCTGGGGGGCTCTGGAGACCCAGTACTTC. The chain joins TRBV11-2 to TRBJ2-5, with D tentatively TRBD1 or TRBD2 (6 bases each). V was shortened by 7 bases and J by 5 bases, with 23 bases between the two germline ends. CDR1 is SGHAT and CDR2 is FQNNGV in the germline V gene. The length of the CDR3 is 16 residues. Full variable domain (rest looked up from reference TRBV11-2 and TRBJ2-5): EAGVAQSPRYKIIEKRQSVAFWCNPISGHATLYWYQQILGQGPKLLIQFQNNGVVDDSQLPKDRFSAERLKGVDSTLKIQPAKLEDSAVYLCASISSGWGALETQYFGPGTRLLVL.

Details on this clone: Other DNA sequences of this sample code for an identical CDR3. This chain links TRBV6-1 with TRBJ2-7; D is possibly TRBD2 (5 bases). Trimming removed 7 bases from V and 2 bases from J, with 12 bases in between. The CDR3 sequence is 13 residues long. Germline CDR1 and CDR2: MNHNS and SASEGT. As DNA, the CDR3 is TGTGCCAGCACCCCCCGAGGGCCCTACGAGCAGTACTTC. It specifies CASTPRGPYEQYF.

The chain is built from TRBV7-3 and TRBJ1-5; D gene unclear. In germline, CDR1 is SGHTA, CDR2 FQGTGA. The CDR3 totals 13 residues. V was cut by 0 bases and J by 7 bases, with 7 bases left in between. The CDR3 DNA follows: TGTGCCAGCAGCTTAACCCAAGGGCAGCCCCAGCATTTT. Translating gives CASSLTQGQPQHF.

The chain joins TRBV7-9 to TRBJ2-3; 7 nucleotides line up with TRBD2. Germline CDR1 SEHNR, CDR2 FQNEAQ (reference sequence). The V and J ends lost 5 bases and 4 bases, in that order; junction bases with no gene match: 9. This CDR3 is built from 15 residues. The CDR3 coding sequence is TGTGCCAGCAGCGACGGAGCGGGATTAGCAGATACGCAGTATTTT. Its protein product is CASSDGAGLADTQYF. The variable domain in full, completed from reference TRBV7-9 and TRBJ2-3, reads DTGVSQNPRHKITKRGQNVTFRCDPISEHNRLYWYRQTLGQGPEFLTYFQNEAQLEKSRLLSDRFSAERPKGSFSTLEIQRTEQGDSAMYLCASSDGAGLADTQYFGPGTRLTVL.

The CDR3 reads CASSEASGRVTGELFF. The CDR3 DNA follows: TGTGCCAGCAGTGAAGCAAGTGGGAGGGTCACCGGGGAGCTGTTTTTT. The gene calls are TRBV6-1 and TRBJ2-2, with 7 bases aligning to TRBD2. The CDR3 is made up of 16 amino acids. Looked up from germline, CDR1 is MNHNS and CDR2 is SASEGT. V lost 0 bases to trimming and J lost 4 bases; unmatched junction nucleotides: 5.

This clone was recorded once. CDR3 loop: CASSLRTEAFF. The CDR3 DNA sequence: TGTGCCAGCAGCCTGCGGACTGAAGCTTTCTTT. This chain uses TRBV6-6 with TRBJ1-1; D gene unclear. The length of the CDR3 is 11 residues. The germline V gene encodes CDR1 MNHNY and CDR2 SVGAGI (reference sequence). V was trimmed by 6 bases and J by 5 bases, leaving 7 bases between them.

The CDR3 is CASSLGQWTGAAAGELFF. In nucleotides, the CDR3 is TGTGCCAGCAGCTTAGGCCAGTGGACAGGGGCTGCGGCCGGGGAGCTGTTTTTT. J is TRBJ2-2 and V is TRBV13; 9 positions agree with TRBD1. The germline gives CDR1 PRHDT, CDR2 FYEKMQ (reference sequence). The CDR3 spans 18 residues. V lost 0 bases, J lost 6 bases, and 11 bases stayed unmatched.

CDR3 region: CASSYQGTGNYEQYF. The CDR3, as DNA: TGTGCCAGCAGCTACCAGGGGACGGGAAACTACGAGCAGTACTTC. The genes are TRBV7-9 and TRBJ2-7, with D possibly TRBD1 on 6 matching bases. V shed 4 bases and J shed 3 bases, with 16 bases lying between them. The CDR3 consists of 15 residues. CDR1 and CDR2 from the germline V gene are SEHNR and FQNEAQ (reference sequence).

The chain is built from TRBV2 and TRBJ2-7, with D possibly being TRBD1 (6 bases). Per the germline V gene, CDR1 is SNHLY and CDR2 is FYNNEI. V was trimmed by 1 base and J by 1 base, leaving 14 bases between them. The CDR3 is 16 amino acids. The CDR3 loop reads CASSEDSLRGSYEQYF. The CDR3 DNA reads TGTGCCAGCAGTGAAGATTCCCTTAGGGGGTCCTACGAGCAGTACTTC.

The V gene is TRBV4-1, the J gene TRBJ1-1; possibly TRBD1 for D (5 bases). CDR1 and CDR2 (germline): MGHRA, YSYEKL. The V gene lost 4 bases and the J gene lost 5 bases, with 14 bases spanning the gap. This CDR3 comprises 14 residues. CDR3 sequence reads: CASSPGEGRTEAFF. CDR3 nucleotide sequence: TGCGCCAGCAGCCCTGGAGAGGGACGGACTGAAGCTTTCTTT.

V usage is TRBV6-5 and J usage is TRBJ1-5; 9 bases line up with TRBD1. Germline V lookup: CDR1 MNHEY, CDR2 SVGAGI. J was trimmed by 5 bases and V by 10 bases; bases with no gene match: 9. This CDR3 comprises 14 residues. The CDR3 DNA reads as TGTGCCACCTCCCTCGGGACAGGGTATCAGCCCCAGCATTTT. It translates to CATSLGTGYQPQHF.

The chain combines TRBV6-1 with TRBJ2-7; tentatively, D is TRBD2 (6 bases). Germline CDR1 is MNHNS and CDR2 is SASEGT. This CDR3 contains 13 residues. V lost 7 bases and J lost 1, with 11 bases in between. The DNA of the CDR3 is TGTGCCAGCAAATCCGGGGGTTCCTACGAGCAGTACTTC. It yields the protein CASKSGGSYEQYF.

The sample holds one count of this clone. This rearrangement joins TRBV27 to TRBJ2-7, with D unresolved. Trimming shortened V by 2 bases and J by 3 bases, and 17 bases separated the two germline ends. The CDR3 sequence is 16 residues long. Germline CDR1 MNHEY, CDR2 SMNVEV (reference sequence). The CDR3 region is CASSLSRGARHYEQYF. CDR3 in DNA: TGTGCCAGCAGTTTAAGTCGTGGAGCCCGACACTACGAGCAGTACTTC.

This clone was seen a single time. CDR3 region: CASSLAGQLDEQYF. CDR3 coding DNA: TGTGCCAGCAGCTTAGCGGGGCAGTTAGACGAGCAGTACTTC. This chain joins TRBV7-9 and TRBJ2-7, with D maybe TRBD1 (5 bases). CDR1 SEHNR and CDR2 FQNEAQ come from the germline V gene (reference sequence). CDR3 length: 14 amino acids. V was pared by 0 bases and J by 5 bases, with 11 bases between.

This chain uses TRBV29-1 with TRBJ1-1, with 8 nucleotides matching TRBD1. The V and J ends lost 7 bases and 3 bases, in that order; junction bases with no gene match: 4. The CDR3 extends over 12 amino acids. CDR1 is SQVTM, CDR2 ANQGSEA, per germline. CDR3 nucleotides: TGCAGCGGGGCAGGGGGCTACACTGAAGCTTTCTTT. It encodes CSGAGGYTEAFF.

V usage is TRBV2 and J usage is TRBJ1-2; no clear D gene. V was cut by 9 bases and J by 5 bases, with 16 bases left in between. The CDR3 sequence is 13 residues long. Germline values: CDR1 SNHLY, CDR2 FYNNEI. CDR3 nucleotide sequence: TGTGCCAGAGCGGGCGGTGGAATTTATGGCTACACCTTC. As protein: CARAGGGIYGYTF.

The genes are TRBV13 and TRBJ2-1; TRBD1 matches 7 bases. CDR1 PRHDT and CDR2 FYEKMQ come from the germline V gene (reference sequence). The CDR3 totals 15 residues. Germline trimming cut 5 bases from V and 5 bases from J; bases unmatched to any gene: 9. The CDR3 reads CASSVRQGPNNEQFF. CDR3 sequence (DNA): TGTGCCAGCAGCGTACGACAGGGTCCCAACAATGAGCAGTTCTTC.

The chain employs TRBV27 and TRBJ1-2; TRBD1 matches 8 bases. This CDR3 spans 16 amino acids. Per germline, CDR1 MNHEY and CDR2 SMNVEV (reference sequence). After removal of 0 bases from V and 4 bases from J, the junction contained 7 bases not matched to a gene. CDR3 in amino acids: CASSLSSRGRAYGYTF. In DNA form, the CDR3 reads TGTGCCAGCAGTTTATCGAGCAGGGGGCGCGCCTATGGCTACACCTTC.

Concerning this clone itself: At the DNA level, this CDR3 is encoded by other sequences in the same sample as well. This sequence joins TRBV5-6 and TRBJ2-7; D uncertain. Germline assignment: CDR1 SGHDT and CDR2 YYEEEE. The CDR3 contains 14 residues. The V gene lost 0 bases and the J gene lost 2 bases, with 9 bases spanning the gap. The CDR3 is CASSLGGSTYEQYF. Written as DNA, the CDR3 is TGTGCCAGCAGCTTGGGGGGTAGCACCTACGAGCAGTACTTC.

CDR3 sequence (DNA): TGTGCCAGCAGTGAAGAGGTCAGGGGGAACACTGAAGCTTTCTTT. It yields the protein CASSEEVRGNTEAFF. The chain is built from TRBV2 and TRBJ1-1, with D tentatively TRBD1 (6 bases). V was shortened by 1 base and J by 1 base, with 10 bases between the two germline ends. This CDR3 contains 15 residues. CDR1 and CDR2 from the germline V gene are SNHLY and FYNNEI.

This clone has just one count. This sequence joins TRBV7-6 and TRBJ1-2; possibly TRBD1 for D (6 bases). Germline V CDR1 and CDR2: SGHVS, FNYEAQ. The CDR3 is made up of 17 amino acids. The V end lost 2 bases, the J end lost 2 bases, and 18 bases lay between the germline ends. DNA for the CDR3: TGTGCCAGCAGCTTATCTGGGGGGGCCATCGAGAACTATGGCTACACCTTC. Translated: CASSLSGGAIENYGYTF. The whole variable domain, filled in from reference TRBV7-6 and TRBJ1-2, reads GAGVSQSPRYKVTKRGQDVALRCDPISGHVSLYWYRQALGQGPEFLTYFNYEAQQDKSGLPNDRFSAERPEGSISTLTIQRTEQRDSAMYRCASSLSGGAIENYGYTFGSGTRLTVV.

CDR3 nucleotides: TGCGCCAGCAGCGGGTTGGGATGGGCAGGGGTTAAAGAGACCCAGTACTTC. Translation: CASSGLGWAGVKETQYF. The J gene is TRBJ2-5, the V gene TRBV4-1, with D perhaps TRBD1 (6 bases). Germline V gives CDR1 MGHRA, CDR2 YSYEKL. The V and J ends lost 5 bases and 3 bases respectively, with 22 bases between them. This CDR3 has 17 amino acids.

The chain recombines TRBV7-3 with TRBJ2-3; a weak D match, TRBD2 (6 bases). This CDR3 comprises 15 residues. In germline, CDR1 is SGHTA, CDR2 FQGTGA. V was shortened by 5 bases and J by 5 bases, with 17 bases between the two germline ends. The CDR3 region has the DNA TGTGCCAGCAGCGTTACCTGGGGGGAACTAGATACGCAGTATTTT. Protein sequence: CASSVTWGELDTQYF.

This chain connects TRBV7-9 to TRBJ2-7, with TRBD2 as a possible D gene (6 bases). Trimming left V 6 bases short and J 3 bases short, with 15 bases between. Germline CDR1 and CDR2: SEHNR and FQNEAQ (reference sequence). The CDR3 spans 14 residues. CDR3 in DNA: TGTGCCAGCAGTTATGCCGGGAGCGGCTACGAGCAGTACTTC. Residues: CASSYAGSGYEQYF.

This chain links TRBV27 with TRBJ2-1; 8 bases are shared with TRBD2. With 5 bases clipped from V and 5 bases from J, the junction kept 11 bases outside the gene matches. The V gene's germline CDR1 is MNHEY and CDR2 SMNVEV (reference sequence). This CDR3 comprises 16 residues. CDR3 residues: CASSSREGLPDNEQFF. Here the CDR3 DNA reads TGTGCCAGCAGTAGCCGGGAGGGGCTCCCCGACAATGAGCAGTTCTTC.